This T cell receptor (beta chain) came from a study of blood T cell repertoires in COVID-19. The wider study: PBMCs, B-cell-depleted T cells, or T cells were the source of the cDNA or gDNA that made up the material.

On this clone: Different DNA sequences within this sample yield the same CDR3.

Seattle patients were enrolled while actively infected and followed longitudinally. The CDR3 contains 14 residues. In germline, CDR1 is MNHEY, CDR2 SVGAGI. Trimming left V 0 bases short and J 4 bases short, with 7 bases between. Original handling: Amplification of reference gene primers provided the estimated nucleated cell counts. TCRdb's table, derived via immunoSEQ multiplex PCR, lists solely in-frame clones and lacks some. The V and J calls and clone size are taken from that table; D and trimming were inferred from the DNA. The sample holds 95,000 to 150,000 clones, around 91% seen once. The V call is TRBV6-5, the J call TRBJ1-5; D remains unclear. The sample was peripheral blood. The sequence was collected from a woman aged 60 to 75 with COVID-19, enrolled during active disease. This CDR3 reads CASSYSTGNQPQHF. The CDR3 nucleotides are TGTGCCAGCAGTTACTCGACTGGAAATCAGCCCCAGCATTTT.